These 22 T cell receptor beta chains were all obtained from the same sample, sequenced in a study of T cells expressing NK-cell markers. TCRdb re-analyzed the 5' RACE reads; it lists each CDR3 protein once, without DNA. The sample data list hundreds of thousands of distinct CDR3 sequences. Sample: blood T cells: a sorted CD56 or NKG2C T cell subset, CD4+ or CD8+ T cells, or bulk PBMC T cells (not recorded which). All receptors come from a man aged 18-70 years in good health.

CDR3 loop: CSAVGSGETQYF. This chain uses TRBV20-1 with TRBJ2-5. CDR1 DFQATT and CDR2 SNEGSKA come from the germline V gene (reference sequence). The CDR3 totals 12 residues.

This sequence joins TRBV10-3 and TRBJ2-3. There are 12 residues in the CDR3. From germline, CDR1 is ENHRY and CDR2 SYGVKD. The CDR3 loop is CATTGRADTQYF.

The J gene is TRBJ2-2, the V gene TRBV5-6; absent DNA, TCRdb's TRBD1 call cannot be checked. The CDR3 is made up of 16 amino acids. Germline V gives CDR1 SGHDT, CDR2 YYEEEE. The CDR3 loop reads CASRFYRSRTPGSCFF.

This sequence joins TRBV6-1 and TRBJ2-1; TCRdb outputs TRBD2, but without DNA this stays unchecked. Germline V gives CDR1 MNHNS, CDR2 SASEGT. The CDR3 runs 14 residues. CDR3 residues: CASSEGGGYNEQFF.

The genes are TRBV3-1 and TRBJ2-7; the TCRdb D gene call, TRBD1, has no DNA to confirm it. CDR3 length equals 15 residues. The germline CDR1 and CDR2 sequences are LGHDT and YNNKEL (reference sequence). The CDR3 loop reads CASSSRDRGTYEQYF.

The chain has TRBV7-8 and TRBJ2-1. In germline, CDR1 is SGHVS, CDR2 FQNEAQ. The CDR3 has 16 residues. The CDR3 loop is CASSLLVTFSYNEQFF.

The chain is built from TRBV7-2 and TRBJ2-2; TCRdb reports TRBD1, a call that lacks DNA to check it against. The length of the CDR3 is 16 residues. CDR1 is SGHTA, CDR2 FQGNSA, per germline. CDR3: CASSPVAGLNTGELFF.

The chain's CDR3 is CASSRGRGAAYNSPLHF. The J gene is TRBJ1-6, the V gene TRBV6-1. The CDR3 covers 17 residues. The V gene's germline CDR1 is MNHNS and CDR2 SASEGT.

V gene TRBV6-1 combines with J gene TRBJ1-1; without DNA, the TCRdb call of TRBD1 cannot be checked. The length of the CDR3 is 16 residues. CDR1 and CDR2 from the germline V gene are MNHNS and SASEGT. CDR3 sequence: CASRDNMGRTNTEAFF.

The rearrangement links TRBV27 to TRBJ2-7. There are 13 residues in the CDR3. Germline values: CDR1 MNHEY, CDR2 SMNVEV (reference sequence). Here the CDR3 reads CASSWVSSYEQYF.

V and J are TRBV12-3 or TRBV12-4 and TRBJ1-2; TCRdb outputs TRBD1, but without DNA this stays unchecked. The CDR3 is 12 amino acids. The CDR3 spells CASRGQGAGYTF.

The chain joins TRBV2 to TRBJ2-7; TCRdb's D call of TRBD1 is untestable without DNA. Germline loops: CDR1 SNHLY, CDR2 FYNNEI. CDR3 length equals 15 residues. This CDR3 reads CASSGDRVRGYEQYF.

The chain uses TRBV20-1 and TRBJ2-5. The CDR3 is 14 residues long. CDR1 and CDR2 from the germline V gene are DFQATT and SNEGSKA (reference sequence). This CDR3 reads CSARPRPSQETQYF.

The CDR3 loop is CASSLRDSPGSGETQYF. The V call is TRBV7-9, the J call TRBJ2-5; the TCRdb call, TRBD1, lacks DNA for checking. The CDR3 consists of 17 residues. The V gene's germline CDR1 is SEHNR and CDR2 FQNEAQ (reference sequence). Drawing the rest from reference TRBV7-9 and TRBJ2-5, the complete variable domain is DTGVSQNPRHKITKRGQNVTFRCDPISEHNRLYWYRQTLGQGPEFLTYFQNEAQLEKSRLLSDRFSAERPKGSFSTLEIQRTEQGDSAMYLCASSLRDSPGSGETQYFGPGTRLLVL.

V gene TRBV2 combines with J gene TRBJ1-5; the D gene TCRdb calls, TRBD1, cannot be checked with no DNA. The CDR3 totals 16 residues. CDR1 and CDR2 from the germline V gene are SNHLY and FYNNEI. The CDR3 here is CASSETLGQGNQPQHF.

The CDR3 loop reads CASSQGPHRSGANVLTF. The chain employs TRBV3-1 and TRBJ2-6. The germline gives CDR1 LGHDT, CDR2 YNNKEL (reference sequence). This CDR3 contains 17 residues.

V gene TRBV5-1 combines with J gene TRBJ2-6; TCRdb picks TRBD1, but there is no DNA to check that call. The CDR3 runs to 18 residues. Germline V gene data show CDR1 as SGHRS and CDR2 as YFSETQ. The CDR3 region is CASSYAGATLAGANVLTF. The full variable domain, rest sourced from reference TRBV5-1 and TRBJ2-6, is KAGVTQTPRYLIKTRGQQVTLSCSPISGHRSVSWYQQTPGQGLQFLFEYFSETQRNKGNFPGRFSGRQFSNSRSEMNVSTLELGDSALYLCASSYAGATLAGANVLTFGAGSRLTVL.

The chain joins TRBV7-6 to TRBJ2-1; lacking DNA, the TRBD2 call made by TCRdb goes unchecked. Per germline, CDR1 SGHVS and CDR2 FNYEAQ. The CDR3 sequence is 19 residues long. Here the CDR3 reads CASSLAVGLAGFSYNEQFF.

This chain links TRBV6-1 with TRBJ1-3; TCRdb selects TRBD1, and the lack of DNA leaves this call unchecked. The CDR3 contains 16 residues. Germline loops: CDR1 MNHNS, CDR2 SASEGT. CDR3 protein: CASSEAPPRSGNTIYF.

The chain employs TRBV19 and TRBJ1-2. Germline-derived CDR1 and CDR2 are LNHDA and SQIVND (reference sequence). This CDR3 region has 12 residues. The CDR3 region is CASSVQNRGYTF.

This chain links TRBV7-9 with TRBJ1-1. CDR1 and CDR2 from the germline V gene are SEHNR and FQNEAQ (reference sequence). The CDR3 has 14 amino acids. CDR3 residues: CASTQNSPNTEAFF.

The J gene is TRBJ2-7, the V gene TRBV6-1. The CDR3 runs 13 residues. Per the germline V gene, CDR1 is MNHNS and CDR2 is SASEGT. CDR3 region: CASSAHSFYEQYF.